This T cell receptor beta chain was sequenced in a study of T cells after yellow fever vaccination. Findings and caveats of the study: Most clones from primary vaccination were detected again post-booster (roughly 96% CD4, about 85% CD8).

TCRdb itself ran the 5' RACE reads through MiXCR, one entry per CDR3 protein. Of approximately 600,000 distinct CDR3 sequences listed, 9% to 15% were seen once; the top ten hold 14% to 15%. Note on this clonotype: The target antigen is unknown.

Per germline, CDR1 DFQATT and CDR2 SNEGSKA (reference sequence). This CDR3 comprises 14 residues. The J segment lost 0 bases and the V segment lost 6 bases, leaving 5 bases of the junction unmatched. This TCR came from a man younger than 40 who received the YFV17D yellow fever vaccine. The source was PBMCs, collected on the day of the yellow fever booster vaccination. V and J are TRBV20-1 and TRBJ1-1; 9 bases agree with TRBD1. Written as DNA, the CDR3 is TGCAGTGCCACAGGGGGCGCGGTGAACACTGAAGCTTTCTTT. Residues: CSATGGAVNTEAFF.